This TCR beta chain was identified in a study of spatial heterogeneity in lung cancer. The time point was: sample taken at primary tumor resection. Whole RNA from tumor, nontumor lung or frozen PBMC was sequenced unsorted. The germline V gene has CDR1 DFQATT and CDR2 SNEGSKA (reference sequence). The CDR3 is made up of 12 amino acids. V dropped 0 bases and J dropped 7 bases, with 7 bases sitting between them. This clonotype was detected many times. Its antigen is currently unknown. The library was built for alpha chains, so this beta chain is an off-target read and its size means little. All TCR cDNA molecules were individually tagged with a unique molecular identifier. Each CDR3 protein is one row after TCRdb ran MiXCR on the 5' RACE reads. This table holds 16,000 or so distinct CDR3 sequences, 6% to 7.5% found once. Broader study findings: Tracking of tumor mutation counts was seen in expanded intratumoral alpha and beta TCR counts.

The chain couples TRBV20-1 to TRBJ2-1; unclear D gene. The sequence derives from a female donor with early-stage non-small cell lung cancer. The source material was lung tumor tissue, sampled at surgery. The CDR3 is CSARDRANEQFF. CDR3 DNA sequence: TGCAGTGCTAGAGATCGAGCGAATGAGCAGTTCTTC.